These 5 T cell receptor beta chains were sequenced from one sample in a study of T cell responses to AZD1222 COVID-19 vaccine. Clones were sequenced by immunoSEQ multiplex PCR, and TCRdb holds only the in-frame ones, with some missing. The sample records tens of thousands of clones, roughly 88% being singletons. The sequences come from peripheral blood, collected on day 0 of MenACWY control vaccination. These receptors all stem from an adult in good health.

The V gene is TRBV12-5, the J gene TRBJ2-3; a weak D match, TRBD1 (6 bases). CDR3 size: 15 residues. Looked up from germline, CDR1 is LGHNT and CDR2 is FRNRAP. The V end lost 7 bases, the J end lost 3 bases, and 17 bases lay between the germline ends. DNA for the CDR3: TGTGCTAGTGCCGACCGTAACAGGGTAACAGATACGCAGTATTTT. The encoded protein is CASADRNRVTDTQYF.

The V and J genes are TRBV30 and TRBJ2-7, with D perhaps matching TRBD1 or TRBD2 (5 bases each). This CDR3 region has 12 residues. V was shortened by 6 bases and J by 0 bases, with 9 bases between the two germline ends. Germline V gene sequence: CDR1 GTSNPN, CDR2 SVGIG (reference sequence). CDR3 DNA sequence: TGTGCCTGCTTAGGGACCTCCTACGAGCAGTACTTC. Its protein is CACLGTSYEQYF.

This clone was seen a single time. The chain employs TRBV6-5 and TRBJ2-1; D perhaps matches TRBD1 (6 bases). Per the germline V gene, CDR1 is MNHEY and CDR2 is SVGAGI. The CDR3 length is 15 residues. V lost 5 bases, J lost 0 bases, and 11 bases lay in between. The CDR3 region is CASSRRDNSYNEQFF. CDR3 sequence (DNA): TGTGCCAGCAGTCGCCGGGACAACTCCTACAATGAGCAGTTCTTC.

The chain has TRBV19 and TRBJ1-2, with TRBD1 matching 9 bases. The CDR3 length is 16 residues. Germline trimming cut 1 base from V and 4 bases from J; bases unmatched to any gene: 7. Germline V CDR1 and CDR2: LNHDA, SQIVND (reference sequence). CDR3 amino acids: CASSIAPPGQGYGYTF. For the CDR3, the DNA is TGTGCCAGTAGTATAGCACCTCCGGGACAGGGCTATGGCTACACCTTC.

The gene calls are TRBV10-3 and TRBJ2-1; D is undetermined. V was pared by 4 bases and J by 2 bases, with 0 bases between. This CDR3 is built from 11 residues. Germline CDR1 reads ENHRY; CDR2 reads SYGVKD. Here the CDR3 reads CAISAYNEQFF. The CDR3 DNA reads TGTGCCATCAGTGCCTACAATGAGCAGTTCTTC.